Detailed here is one T cell receptor (beta chain). Germline V gene sequence: CDR1 MNHNS, CDR2 SASEGT. Trimming pared 1 base from V and 0 bases from J, leaving 14 bases between. There are 17 residues in the CDR3. These data come from a study of cytomegalovirus exposure and HLA in healthy donors. The PCR had 60 Vbeta and 13 Jbeta primers. Sequenced by immunoSEQ multiplex PCR; TCRdb stores in-frame clones only, minus some. The sample comprises about 120,000 clones, about 83% of which are singletons, and 2.5% to 3.5% rests with the top ten. The gene calls are TRBV6-1 and TRBJ2-3; a weak D match, TRBD1 (6 bases). Input material: PBMCs. The source is a woman aged 40 to 55 in good health and CMV-seropositive. CDR3 amino acids: CASSEVGLGGSTDTQYF. The CDR3 nucleotides read TGTGCCAGCAGTGAAGTTGGCTTAGGGGGAAGCACAGATACGCAGTATTTT.